These 30 T cell receptor beta chains came from one sample sequenced in a study of neoadjuvant anti-PD-1 for oral cavity cancer. Assay: immunoSEQ multiplex PCR; the TCRdb copy retains only in-frame clones and omits some. The sample shows about 8,700 clones, around 63% of them seen only once. Material: tumor tissue, obtained before nivolumab (anti-PD-1) treatment. The receptors derive from a person aged 40 to 85 with oral cavity squamous cell carcinoma.

This chain uses TRBV7-9 with TRBJ1-2; weak D call: TRBD1 (5 bases). Germline assignment: CDR1 SEHNR and CDR2 FQNEAQ (reference sequence). V lost 4 bases and J 12 bases, leaving 12 bases between the germline ends. The CDR3 is made up of 11 amino acids. The CDR3 region is CASSSTKGNTF. CDR3 DNA sequence: TGTGCCAGCAGCTCCACGAAGGGGAACACCTTC.

The rearrangement joins TRBV2 to TRBJ1-3; no definite D call. CDR3 length: 15 amino acids. With 2 bases removed from V and 1 base from J, the gap between germline ends came to 9 bases. From germline, CDR1 is SNHLY and CDR2 FYNNEI. DNA of the CDR3: TGTGCCAGCAGTGAATCAGGAAGGTCTGGAAACACCATATATTTT. Protein product: CASSESGRSGNTIYF.

The chain uses TRBV19 and TRBJ2-6; D possibly uses TRBD1 or TRBD2 (5 bases each). This CDR3 has 16 residues. V was trimmed by 6 bases and J by 2 bases, leaving 14 bases between them. Germline values: CDR1 LNHDA, CDR2 SQIVND (reference sequence). The CDR3 is CASRGPGTAGANVLTF. The CDR3 DNA is TGTGCCAGTAGAGGCCCAGGGACGGCTGGGGCCAACGTCCTGACTTTC.

V usage is TRBV28 and J usage is TRBJ1-2, with TRBD1 matching 7 bases. The trim removed 11 bases at V and 2 bases at J, leaving 11 bases unmatched. Germline V gene lookup returns CDR1 MDHEN and CDR2 SYDVKM. CDR3 length: 14 amino acids. The CDR3 bases are TGTGCCGCCTCCTACAGGGGCGAGAACTATGGCTACACCTTC. Protein: CAASYRGENYGYTF.

The CDR3 region has the DNA TGTGCCATCAGTGTAAAGGGTGGGGAGACCCAGTACTTC. It yields the protein CAISVKGGETQYF. This sequence joins TRBV10-3 and TRBJ2-5; D not certain. Trimming stripped 4 bases from V and 5 bases from J, with 11 bases between. CDR1 ENHRY and CDR2 SYGVKD come from the germline V gene. There are 13 residues in the CDR3.

The DNA for the CDR3 is TGTGCCATCAGTGAAGGGGGCGCCGAGGCAGATACGCAGTATTTT. This encodes CAISEGGAEADTQYF. The chain has TRBV10-3 and TRBJ2-3, with TRBD1 identical over 7 bases. V was clipped by 3 bases and J by 4 bases; unmatched bases: 7. The CDR3 is 15 amino acids. The V gene's germline CDR1 is ENHRY and CDR2 SYGVKD.

The chain links TRBV4-1 to TRBJ2-1; no clear D gene. V shed 1 base and J shed 3 bases, with 7 bases lying between them. The CDR3 sequence is 14 residues long. The germline CDR1 and CDR2 sequences are MGHRA and YSYEKL. The CDR3 sequence is CASSQAGSYNEQFF. Here the CDR3 DNA reads TGCGCCAGCAGCCAAGCGGGCAGCTACAATGAGCAGTTCTTC.

The CDR3 DNA is TGTGCCAGCAGTTCACCGGGGGGGCCCCAGGGGGGTACGCAGTATTTT. Its protein is CASSSPGGPQGGTQYF. This chain links TRBV6-5 with TRBJ2-3, with D possibly being TRBD2 (8 bases). Trimming took off 4 bases at V and 8 bases at J, with 22 bases between the two ends. Germline loops: CDR1 MNHEY, CDR2 SVGAGI. This CDR3 has 16 amino acids.

V gene TRBV5-1 combines with J gene TRBJ2-1; weak D call: TRBD2 (5 bases). There are 14 residues in the CDR3. The V end lost 4 bases, the J end lost 10 bases, and 18 bases lay between the germline ends. Germline V lookup: CDR1 SGHRS, CDR2 YFSETQ. CDR3 DNA sequence: TGCGCCAGCAGCCCGAGGACTGACCCGCCCGAGCAGTTCTTC. Translating gives CASSPRTDPPEQFF.

Here the CDR3 reads CASSARGAAYTGELFF. The CDR3, as DNA: TGTGCCAGCAGTGCCCGAGGGGCAGCTTACACCGGGGAGCTGTTTTTT. This sequence joins TRBV6-1 and TRBJ2-2; perhaps D is TRBD1 or TRBD2 (5 bases each). The germline CDR1 and CDR2 sequences are MNHNS and SASEGT. This CDR3 region has 16 residues. V gave up 4 bases and J gave up 3 bases, with 15 bases separating them.

The chain links TRBV5-1 to TRBJ2-2; D possibly corresponds to TRBD2 (5 bases). The CDR3 loop spans 17 amino acids. Trimming removed 3 bases at V and 4 bases at J, with 19 bases between. CDR1 and CDR2 from the germline V gene are SGHRS and YFSETQ. The CDR3 region is CASSSRPSPTSTGELFF. The DNA of the CDR3 is TGCGCCAGCAGCTCCCGCCCTAGCCCCACCTCCACCGGGGAGCTGTTTTTT.

In this sample, this clone turned up once. The gene calls are TRBV2 and TRBJ2-1, with D unclear. Germline V lookup: CDR1 SNHLY, CDR2 FYNNEI. The CDR3 runs 15 residues. V shed 0 bases and J shed 9 bases, with 15 bases lying between them. CDR3 nucleotide sequence: TGTGCCAGCAGTGAAGCTCCTAACATGCTCGGTGAGCAGTTCTTC. Its translation: CASSEAPNMLGEQFF.

The gene calls are TRBV5-1 and TRBJ1-1; no clear D gene. The CDR3 has 14 residues. Germline V CDR1 and CDR2: SGHRS, YFSETQ. Trimming removed 2 bases at V and 1 base at J, with 9 bases between. CDR3: CASSFDPGNTEAFF. The CDR3 coding sequence is TGCGCCAGCAGCTTTGATCCGGGGAACACTGAAGCTTTCTTT.

J is TRBJ1-3 and V is TRBV28; TRBD1 aligns across 7 bases. After removal of 4 bases from V and 7 bases from J, the junction contained 4 bases not matched to a gene. The CDR3 loop spans 13 amino acids. Germline V gene lookup returns CDR1 MDHEN and CDR2 SYDVKM. This chain's CDR3 is CASSSTGTNTIYF. DNA of the CDR3: TGTGCCAGCAGTTCGACAGGGACGAACACCATATATTTT.

This chain uses TRBV6-1 with TRBJ1-3, with D uncertain. CDR3 length: 14 residues. CDR1 is MNHNS, CDR2 SASEGT, per germline. The ends were cut back, 4 bases at V and 0 bases at J, with 7 bases in the middle. CDR3 nucleotides: TGTGCCAGCAGTGGAGAGATCTCTGGAAACACCATATATTTT. Translated, it gives CASSGEISGNTIYF.

V gene TRBV11-2 combines with J gene TRBJ2-2; possible D gene TRBD2, 6 bases. Trimming left V 8 bases short and J 3 bases short, with 16 bases between. CDR3 length: 15 amino acids. Germline assignment: CDR1 SGHAT and CDR2 FQNNGV. The CDR3, as DNA: TGTGCCAGCGGACCGGGACTTGCACACACCGGGGAGCTGTTTTTT. Amino acids: CASGPGLAHTGELFF. Full variable domain (rest looked up from reference TRBV11-2 and TRBJ2-2): EAGVAQSPRYKIIEKRQSVAFWCNPISGHATLYWYQQILGQGPKLLIQFQNNGVVDDSQLPKDRFSAERLKGVDSTLKIQPAKLEDSAVYLCASGPGLAHTGELFFGEGSRLTVL.

The chain employs TRBV9 and TRBJ2-1; D tentatively fits TRBD1 or TRBD2 (5 bases each). V was pared by 2 bases and J by 0 bases, with 12 bases between. The CDR3 is 16 residues long. Germline values: CDR1 SGDLS, CDR2 YYNGEE. The CDR3 bases are TGTGCCAGCAGCGTTGAGGGACGTAGCTCCTACAATGAGCAGTTCTTC. It is translated as CASSVEGRSSYNEQFF.

The rearrangement links TRBV9 to TRBJ2-7; TRBD1 matches 7 bases. Germline V gene sequence: CDR1 SGDLS, CDR2 YYNGEE. The CDR3 extends over 16 amino acids. Trimming took 3 bases from V and 0 from J; bases not matched to a gene: 9. CDR3 region: CASSDDTGVYSYEQYF. Written as DNA, the CDR3 is TGTGCCAGCAGCGATGATACAGGGGTATACTCCTACGAGCAGTACTTC.

This chain connects TRBV7-9 to TRBJ1-2, with D tentatively TRBD1 (5 bases). This CDR3 has 12 residues. Trimming stripped 5 bases from V and 3 bases from J, with 7 bases between. Germline lookup yields CDR1 SEHNR and CDR2 FQNEAQ (reference sequence). The CDR3 DNA sequence: TGTGCCAGCAGCCCACAGGACTATGGCTACACCTTC. Encoded protein: CASSPQDYGYTF.

This chain connects TRBV7-8 to TRBJ2-7; D call uncertain. The CDR3 is 13 residues long. V was pared by 5 bases and J by 3 bases, with 11 bases between. Looked up from germline, CDR1 is SGHVS and CDR2 is FQNEAQ. This chain's CDR3 is CASSPGRNYEQYF. The CDR3, as DNA: TGTGCCAGCAGCCCTGGGCGGAACTACGAGCAGTACTTC.

The chain employs TRBV5-1 and TRBJ2-3, with D possibly being TRBD2 (7 bases). Germline lookup yields CDR1 SGHRS and CDR2 YFSETQ. V was trimmed by 1 base and J by 0 bases, leaving 12 bases between them. The CDR3 covers 16 residues. The CDR3 sequence: CASSLIGGGSTDTQYF. The DNA of the CDR3 is TGCGCCAGCAGCTTGATCGGCGGGGGCAGCACAGATACGCAGTATTTT. The full variable domain, rest sourced from reference TRBV5-1 and TRBJ2-3, is KAGVTQTPRYLIKTRGQQVTLSCSPISGHRSVSWYQQTPGQGLQFLFEYFSETQRNKGNFPGRFSGRQFSNSRSEMNVSTLELGDSALYLCASSLIGGGSTDTQYFGPGTRLTVL.

This clone appeared a few times. The chain uses TRBV10-3 and TRBJ2-6, with D possibly matching TRBD1 (7 bases). Per germline, CDR1 ENHRY and CDR2 SYGVKD. Trimming pared 10 bases from V and 0 bases from J, leaving 10 bases between. The CDR3 length is 14 residues. This chain's CDR3 is CASRGDSGANVLTF. The CDR3 DNA reads TGTGCCAGCAGGGGGGACTCTGGGGCCAACGTCCTGACTTTC.

The chain uses TRBV7-3 and TRBJ2-5; 9 nucleotides agree with TRBD2. This CDR3 spans 14 amino acids. With 5 bases clipped from V and 3 bases from J, the junction kept 4 bases outside the gene matches. Per germline, CDR1 SGHTA and CDR2 FQGTGA. CDR3 sequence reads: CASSPSGGKETQYF. CDR3 coding DNA: TGTGCCAGCAGCCCCAGCGGGGGGAAAGAGACCCAGTACTTC.

The chain links TRBV28 to TRBJ1-1; D is possibly TRBD1 (5 bases). Looked up from germline, CDR1 is MDHEN and CDR2 is SYDVKM. CDR3 length: 15 residues. The V end was cut by 6 bases, the J end by 0 bases, with 14 bases between. CDR3 DNA: TGTGCCAGCAGGGACGGTGGGGGAATGAACACTGAAGCTTTCTTT. The encoded protein is CASRDGGGMNTEAFF.

This clone showed up just a few times. CDR3 region: CASNRGQGLEQYF. CDR3 in DNA: TGTGCCAGCAATCGGGGACAGGGTCTCGAGCAGTACTTC. The chain is built from TRBV28 and TRBJ2-7; 9 bases align to TRBD1. The CDR3 spans 13 residues. V trimming: 7 bases; J trimming: 6 bases; junction bases outside the gene matches: 7. Germline-derived CDR1 and CDR2 are MDHEN and SYDVKM. Using reference TRBV28 and TRBJ2-7 for the parts outside the CDR3, the full variable domain is DVKVTQSSRYLVKRTGEKVFLECVQDMDHENMFWYRQDPGLGLRLIYFSYDVKMKEKGDIPEGYSVSREKKERFSLILESASTNQTSMYLCASNRGQGLEQYFGPGTRLTVT.

The V and J genes are TRBV11-2 and TRBJ2-2; D gene unclear. The germline V gene has CDR1 SGHAT and CDR2 FQNNGV. Trimming took off 1 base at V and 8 bases at J, with 14 bases between the two ends. The CDR3 has 15 amino acids. The DNA of the CDR3 is TGTGCCAGCAGCTTAGCTGCCTATTCGTTGGGGGAGCTGTTTTTT. It encodes CASSLAAYSLGELFF.

This rearrangement joins TRBV19 to TRBJ1-1; possible D gene TRBD1, 5 bases. From germline, CDR1 is LNHDA and CDR2 SQIVND (reference sequence). The germline V and J ends were trimmed by 8 bases and 3 bases, with 19 bases remaining between them. This CDR3 spans 15 amino acids. The CDR3 bases are TGTGCCAGTCGACTAAACTGGGGAGGGGACACTGAAGCTTTCTTT. Its protein product is CASRLNWGGDTEAFF.

There are a few counts of this clone. This sequence joins TRBV28 and TRBJ1-3, with D perhaps TRBD1 (6 bases). The CDR3 is made up of 15 amino acids. Germline assignment: CDR1 MDHEN and CDR2 SYDVKM. V was trimmed by 6 bases and J by 0 bases, leaving 12 bases between them. CDR3 nucleotides: TGTGCCAGCAGCGAATTGGGGGCCTCTGGAAACACCATATATTTT. The encoded protein is CASSELGASGNTIYF.

The chain couples TRBV5-1 to TRBJ2-1; possible D gene TRBD1, 6 bases. The CDR3 covers 13 residues. V was clipped by 4 bases and J by 4 bases, with 9 bases between them. Germline CDR1 and CDR2: SGHRS and YFSETQ. The CDR3 nucleotides are TGCGCCAGCAGCGTAGGACAGTACAATGAGCAGTTCTTC. This translates into CASSVGQYNEQFF.

The gene calls are TRBV29-1 and TRBJ2-5; no clear D gene. The CDR3 is 12 residues long. Germline CDR1 is SQVTM and CDR2 is ANQGSEA. Trimming shortened V by 4 bases and J by 2 bases, and 8 bases separated the two germline ends. The CDR3 DNA follows: TGCAGCGTTGCACCGAATCAAGAGACCCAGTACTTC. As protein: CSVAPNQETQYF. The full variable domain, completed using reference TRBV29-1 and TRBJ2-5, is SAVISQKPSRDICQRGTSLTIQCQVDSQVTMMFWYRQQPGQSLTLIATANQGSEATYESGFVIDKFPISRPNLTFSTLTVSNMSPEDSSIYLCSVAPNQETQYFGPGTRLLVL.